This note documents a single T cell receptor beta chain sequence. The authors reverse transcribed roughly 0.5 to 1 ug RNA with random hexamers. The method of amplification for TCR beta CDR3 was immunoSEQ multiplex PCR, covering 54 Vbeta and 13 Jbeta. TCRdb reanalysed the immunoSEQ multiplex PCR reads using MiXCR and keeps one entry per CDR3 protein. The table includes 150,000 or so distinct CDR3 sequences, about 95% detected once. The entry originates in a study of CD8 T cells in Susac syndrome. Germline V gives CDR1 MNHNY, CDR2 SVGAGI (reference sequence). V was pared by 7 bases and J by 0 bases, with 10 bases between. The CDR3 consists of 14 residues. From blood CD8+ and CD4+ T cells, the TCR beta chain was sequenced. The multiple sclerosis controls were treatment-naive patients, and their relapsing-remitting disease was stable or active. TEMRA cells underwent FACS enrichment and CD8+ and CD4+ T cells underwent negative isolation.

The sequence came from a human donor with multiple sclerosis. The gene calls are TRBV6-6 and TRBJ2-1; D call uncertain. The sample taken for sequencing was CD8+ T cells from PBMCs. CDR3 sequence: CASTLDRSYNEQFF. CDR3 DNA: TGTGCCAGCACCTTAGATCGCTCCTACAATGAGCAGTTCTTC.